This T cell receptor beta chain appears in the sequencing data of a study of Graves' ophthalmopathy and Graves' hyperthyroidism. For repertoire sequencing, the TCR beta CDR3 regions were amplified from RNA transcripts. First-round RT-PCR relied on HTBI primers, and a second-round multiplex PCR came next. One entry per CDR3 protein, called by TCRdb with MiXCR from the multiplex PCR reads. Of under 800,000 distinct CDR3 sequences in the sample, approximately 22% were seen once. With regard to this clonotype: A much larger clone lies one base from this, so it may be a read error. Because it lacks the conserved phenylalanine or tryptophan at the end, this CDR3 is likely a read error.

Trimming pared 5 bases from V and 0 bases from J, leaving 16 bases between. The CDR3 totals 17 residues. Germline assignment: CDR1 SGHAT and CDR2 FQNNGV. The TCR sequence derives from a woman younger than 30 with stable Graves' hyperthyroidism. Some clones in this sample may be carry-over from other donors' samples. This chain links TRBV11-2 with TRBJ2-2; the D gene could be TRBD1 or TRBD2 (5 bases each). The source material was peripheral blood. CDR3 residues: CASSPGDRTSNTGELFV. DNA of the CDR3: TGTGCCAGCAGCCCCGGGGACCGAACTTCGAACACCGGGGAGCTGTTTGTT.